This T cell receptor beta chain was obtained from a study of identical twins. This clonotype was seen more than once but under ten times. Antigen unknown. Through template switching, a universal primer site was introduced, and the cDNA contained unique molecular identifiers. MiXCR was run by TCRdb on the 5' RACE reads, yielding one entry per CDR3 protein. The data contain under 1 million distinct CDR3 sequences, over 9% of them seen just once; the ten biggest clones take up about 1.5%. Broader study findings: For cord blood, abundant beta clonotypes had fewer insertions, unlike memory repertoires, which showed none. Zero-insertion analyses were open to partial confounding by invariant MAIT and iNKT cells.

The data were also submitted as part of a second study, on yellow fever vaccine responses in identical twins. From that paper: Reported findings indicate that twins' vaccine T cell responses seemed partially convergent, partially personalized.

The source material was PBMCs. The origin of this receptor is a woman under 30 in good health.

The CDR3 DNA is TGCGCCAGCAGCTTCTGGACTAGCGGGGAAGAGACCCAGTACTTC. This gives the protein CASSFWTSGEETQYF. This rearrangement joins TRBV5-1 to TRBJ2-5, with 12 bases fitting TRBD2. Germline loops: CDR1 SGHRS, CDR2 YFSETQ. This CDR3 has 15 amino acids. V was clipped by 2 bases and J by 3 bases; unmatched bases: 2.